This T cell receptor beta chain was observed in a study of cytomegalovirus exposure and HLA in healthy donors. Turning to the study itself: The approximately 130 validation repertoires matched the roughly 650 first-cohort repertoires in platform, a later analysis reported.

As concerns this clone: The target antigen is unknown.

This CDR3 contains 14 residues. Germline-derived CDR1 and CDR2 are MNHEY and SMNVEV (reference sequence). Trimming took 1 base from V and 2 from J, leaving 8 bases between them. The method was immunoSEQ multiplex PCR; TCRdb's version includes in-frame clones alone and lacks a portion of them. Seen here are around 300,000 clones, roughly 86% observed once, and the top ten hold around 1%. Findings of the study overall: The study listed roughly 160 cytomegalovirus-associated TCR beta chains. TCR sequences were mostly rare, though some public TCRs occurred in many donors. In the 120 validation repertoires, under 95% of cluster scores exceeded 0, per a later analysis.

The chain recombines TRBV27 with TRBJ2-5, with D possibly being TRBD1 (5 bases). Sequencing was carried out using PBMCs. The TCR originated in a man aged 25 to 40 in good health and CMV-seronegative. This CDR3 reads CASSLYDRQETQYF. The CDR3 region has the DNA TGTGCCAGCAGTTTATATGACAGACAAGAGACCCAGTACTTC.